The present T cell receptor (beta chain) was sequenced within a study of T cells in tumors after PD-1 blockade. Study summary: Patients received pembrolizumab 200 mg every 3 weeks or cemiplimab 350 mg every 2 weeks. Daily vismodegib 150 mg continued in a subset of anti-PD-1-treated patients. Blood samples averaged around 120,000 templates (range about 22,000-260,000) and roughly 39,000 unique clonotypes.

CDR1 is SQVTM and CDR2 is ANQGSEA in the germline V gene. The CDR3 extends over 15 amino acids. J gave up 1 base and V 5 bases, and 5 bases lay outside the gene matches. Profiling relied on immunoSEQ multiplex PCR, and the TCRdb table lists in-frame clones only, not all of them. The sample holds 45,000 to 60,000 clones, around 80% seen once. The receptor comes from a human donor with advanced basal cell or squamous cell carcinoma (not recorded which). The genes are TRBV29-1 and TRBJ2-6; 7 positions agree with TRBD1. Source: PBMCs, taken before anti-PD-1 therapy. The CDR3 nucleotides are TGCAGCGTTAGGACAGGCAGATCTGGGGCCAACGTCCTGACTTTC. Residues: CSVRTGRSGANVLTF. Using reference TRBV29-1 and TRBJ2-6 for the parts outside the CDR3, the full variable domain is SAVISQKPSRDICQRGTSLTIQCQVDSQVTMMFWYRQQPGQSLTLIATANQGSEATYESGFVIDKFPISRPNLTFSTLTVSNMSPEDSSIYLCSVRTGRSGANVLTFGAGSRLTVL.